The TCR beta chain described here comes from a study of blood T cell repertoires in COVID-19. Sequencing used immunoSEQ multiplex PCR; TCRdb keeps in-frame clones, though not all of them. The table records 250,000 or so clones, roughly nine tenths of them present only once. This clone occurred once. Looked up from germline, CDR1 is MNHEY and CDR2 is SVGEGT. Trimming removed 2 bases from V and 1 base from J, with 6 bases in between. The CDR3 covers 14 residues. The chain is built from TRBV6-2 or TRBV6-3 and TRBJ1-5; no reliable D call. The TCR was taken from a human donor in a cohort exposed to, infected with or recovered from COVID-19 (not recorded which). The donor label of this sample is uncertain. The sequenced material came from PBMCs or T cells enriched from blood (not recorded which). CDR3 nucleotides: TGTGCCAGCAGTTACGCCGGGAGCAATCAGCCCCAGCATTTT. Encoded protein: CASSYAGSNQPQHF.